Sequencing of this T cell receptor beta chain was carried out in a study of OX40 agonist ivuxolimab in advanced cancers. With respect to this clone: The antigen remains undetermined.

This CDR3 is 16 amino acids long. With 0 bases removed from V and 0 bases from J, the gap between germline ends came to 9 bases. The germline gives CDR1 KGHSH, CDR2 LQKENI. Repertoires were generated with immunoSEQ multiplex PCR, while TCRdb's copy carries only in-frame clones and drops some. The sample lists around 80,000 clones; more than 90% were seen once. Study-wide results and caveats: Individuals who were partial responders at 0.1-3.0 mg/kg had clonal expansion that ranked among the lowest.

This chain connects TRBV18 to TRBJ1-3; D possibly corresponds to TRBD1 (5 bases). This clonotype was obtained from an adult with an advanced solid tumor such as melanoma, head and neck, liver or kidney cancer. Sequenced here: CD4+ or CD8+ T cells sorted from blood, sampled in a trial of the OX40 agonist ivuxolimab. CDR3 residues: CASSPPVGLSGNTIYF. CDR3 in DNA: TGTGCCAGCTCACCACCGGTGGGGCTCTCTGGAAACACCATATATTTT.